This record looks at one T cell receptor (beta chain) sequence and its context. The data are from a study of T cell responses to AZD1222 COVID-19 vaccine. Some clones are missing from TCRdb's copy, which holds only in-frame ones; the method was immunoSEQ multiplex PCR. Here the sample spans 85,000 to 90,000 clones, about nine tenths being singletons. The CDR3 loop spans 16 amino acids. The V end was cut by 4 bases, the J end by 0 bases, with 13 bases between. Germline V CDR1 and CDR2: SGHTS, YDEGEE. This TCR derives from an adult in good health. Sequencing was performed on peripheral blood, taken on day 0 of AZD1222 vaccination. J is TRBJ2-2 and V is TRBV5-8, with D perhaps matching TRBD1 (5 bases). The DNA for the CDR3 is TGTGCCAGCAGCCGTGACAGACCTGCGAACACCGGGGAGCTGTTTTTT. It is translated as CASSRDRPANTGELFF.